This TCR beta chain was observed in a study of OX40 agonist ivuxolimab in advanced cancers. Background on the study: Partial responses were achieved by three patients, of whom one had hepatocellular carcinoma and two had cutaneous melanoma.

Produced via immunoSEQ multiplex PCR; TCRdb's table is partial and in-frame only. Of over 100,000 clones in the sample, about nine tenths were seen once. This TCR was recovered from an adult with an advanced solid tumor such as melanoma, head and neck, liver or kidney cancer. The sample in question was CD4+ or CD8+ T cells sorted from blood, obtained in a trial of the OX40 agonist ivuxolimab.

The CDR3 loop is CASSLVAVRSGANVLTF. Written as DNA, the CDR3 is TGTGCCAGCAGCTTAGTAGCGGTCCGCTCTGGGGCCAACGTCCTGACTTTC. The J gene is TRBJ2-6, the V gene TRBV11-2, with a weak D call TRBD2 (6 bases). V lost 1 base, J lost 0 bases, and 10 bases lay in between. Germline V gives CDR1 SGHAT, CDR2 FQNNGV. The CDR3 sequence is 17 residues long.